Each of the 32 T cell receptor beta chains below was sequenced from the same sample in a study of CD8+CD57+ T cells in acquired aplastic anemia. Researchers used genomic DNA as the template to profile TCR beta VDJ and CDR3. TCRdb itself ran the reads through MiXCR, one entry per CDR3 protein. Among a few hundred thousand distinct CDR3 sequences listed, around 68% were seen once. Sequenced sample: sorted CD4+, CD8+, or CD8+CD57+ T cells (not recorded which) from PBMCs. Receptor source: a human donor in good health, serving as a control.

The chain has TRBV7-2 and TRBJ2-7; D possibly corresponds to TRBD1 (6 bases). The germline V and J ends were trimmed by 5 bases and 1 base, with 15 bases remaining between them. The CDR3 loop spans 15 amino acids. Germline CDR1 and CDR2: SGHTA and FQGNSA. CDR3 DNA: TGTGCCAGCAGCGCATTAGGGGGTCGGTCCTACGAGCAGTACTTC. Its protein is CASSALGGRSYEQYF.

Concerning this clonotype: At one end, the junction sequence differs from germline, possibly due to a read error. The V and J genes are TRBV7-2 and TRBJ2-7, with 9 bases matching TRBD2. The CDR3 runs 15 residues. Looked up from germline, CDR1 is SGHTA and CDR2 is FQGNSA. The CDR3 loop is CASSLGRRGGYEEYF. As DNA, the CDR3 is TGTGCCAGCAGCTTAGGGCGGCGGGGGGGCTACGAGGAGTACTTC.

The chain employs TRBV12-3 or TRBV12-4 and TRBJ2-5, with D possibly TRBD1 on 5 matching bases. V was clipped by 6 bases and J by 5 bases, with 13 bases between them. The CDR3 runs to 13 residues. The CDR3 nucleotides are TGTGCCAGCAGCTTCCCCAGGGCGGAGACCCAGTACTTC. It specifies CASSFPRAETQYF.

CDR3 region: CASRLQGAYEQYF. CDR3 nucleotides: TGTGCCAGCAGACTTCAGGGGGCATACGAGCAGTACTTC. This chain connects TRBV6-5 to TRBJ2-7; TRBD1 aligns across 8 bases. Germline CDR1 and CDR2: MNHEY and SVGAGI. The CDR3 has 13 amino acids. V trimming: 6 bases; J trimming: 4 bases; junction bases outside the gene matches: 5.

The table lists this clonotype with many counts. V is TRBV7-8 and J is TRBJ2-1; 7 bases are shared with TRBD1. With 4 bases clipped from V and 10 bases from J, the junction kept 7 bases outside the gene matches. CDR3 size: 13 residues. CDR1 is SGHVS and CDR2 is FQNEAQ in the germline V gene. CDR3 DNA sequence: TGTGCCAGCAGCTCCACGCTGGGACAGGAGCAGTTCTTC. The encoded protein is CASSSTLGQEQFF.

The table lists this clonotype with a few counts. The chain carries TRBV6-2 or TRBV6-3 and TRBJ2-2; tentatively, D is TRBD2 (5 bases). The CDR3 totals 14 residues. The ends were cut back, 4 bases at V and 1 base at J, with 7 bases in the middle. Germline CDR1 and CDR2: MNHEY and SVGEGT. The CDR3 is CASSWTRNTGELFF. The CDR3 region has the DNA TGTGCCAGCAGTTGGACTCGGAACACCGGGGAGCTGTTTTTT.

In the case of this clonotype: Since a much larger clone is just one base distant, this may be a read error. The V and J genes are TRBV6-2 or TRBV6-3 and TRBJ1-6; 7 bases align to TRBD1. The ends lost 4 bases at V and 0 bases at J; junction bases unmatched: 9. From germline, CDR1 is MNHEY and CDR2 SVGEGT. This CDR3 is 18 amino acids long. CDR3 sequence reads: CASSCSGQSNSYNSPLHF. DNA of the CDR3: TGTGCCAGCAGTTGCTCGGGACAGTCCAACTCCTATAATTCACCCCTCCACTTT.

As regards this clonotype: Since no conserved phenylalanine or tryptophan closes the CDR3, a read error is the likely cause. The rearrangement joins TRBV2 to TRBJ1-6; no clear D gene. V lost 5 bases to trimming and J lost 8 bases, with 13 bases between them. Per germline, CDR1 SNHLY and CDR2 FYNNEI. The CDR3 covers 14 residues. CDR3 in amino acids: CASSLLQKDSPLHY. Here the CDR3 DNA reads TGTGCCAGCAGTTTGCTACAAAAGGATTCACCCCTCCACTAT.

This clonotype is a singleton in its sample. An end of the junction does not agree with germline; a read error may underlie this. V and J are TRBV7-3 and TRBJ2-2, with 7 nucleotides matching TRBD1. This CDR3 spans 16 amino acids. CDR1 is SGHTA, CDR2 FQGTGA, per germline. DNA for the CDR3: TGTGCCAGCAGCTTACCGGTGGCCGAGGGGGCAGGGGGGCTGTTTTTT. Translated: CASSLPVAEGAGGLFF.

There are a few counts of this clonotype. V gene TRBV20-1 combines with J gene TRBJ1-5, with TRBD1 as a possible D gene (6 bases). The CDR3 runs 15 residues. V was trimmed by 1 base and J by 6 bases, leaving 16 bases between them. CDR1 and CDR2 (germline): DFQATT, SNEGSKA (reference sequence). CDR3: CSARVSGGTGQPQHF. CDR3 bases: TGCAGTGCTAGAGTTAGCGGGGGCACGGGTCAGCCCCAGCATTTT.

A note on this clonotype: Compared with germline, one end of the junction differs, possibly owing to a read error. V usage is TRBV15 and J usage is TRBJ2-1; D not resolved. This CDR3 comprises 14 residues. The germline V gene encodes CDR1 LNHNV and CDR2 YYDKDF (reference sequence). The CDR3 nucleotides are TGTGGTACCAGCAGAGCTGGGAACTACAATGAGCAGTCCTTC. Translation gives CGTSRAGNYNEQSF. The entire variable domain, with the rest obtained from reference TRBV15 and TRBJ2-1, is as follows: DAMVIQNPRYQVTQFGKPVTLSCSQTLNHNVMYWYQQKSSQAPKLLFHYYDKDFNNEADTPDNFQSRRPNTSFCFLDIRSPGLGDTAMYLCGTSRAGNYNEQSFGPGTRLTVL.

The table lists this clonotype with a count of one. This chain links TRBV6-1 with TRBJ1-6; D perhaps matches TRBD1 (6 bases). The CDR3 has 17 amino acids. The germline V gene encodes CDR1 MNHNS and CDR2 SASEGT. Deletions cut 6 bases from V and 7 bases from J, with 22 bases between. The CDR3 sequence: CASRSFRDTGGNSPLHF. CDR3 nucleotides: TGTGCCAGCAGGTCCTTCCGGGACACCGGTGGGAATTCACCCCTCCACTTT.

The chain uses TRBV20-1 and TRBJ1-3; the D gene is possibly TRBD1 (5 bases). The CDR3 covers 12 residues. Trimming cost V 3 bases and J 7 bases, with 10 bases left between them. Germline CDR1 DFQATT, CDR2 SNEGSKA (reference sequence). The CDR3 DNA reads as TGCAGTGCTAGTTGGCGGGGGAACACCATATATTTT. As protein: CSASWRGNTIYF.

This clonotype has ten or more counts. The gene calls are TRBV20-1 and TRBJ2-5, with D perhaps matching TRBD2 (5 bases). Trimming removed 2 bases at V and 7 bases at J, with 14 bases between. In germline, CDR1 is DFQATT, CDR2 SNEGSKA (reference sequence). This CDR3 region has 13 residues. The CDR3 DNA is TGCAGTGCTAGACCCTCAGCGGCGGGGACCCAGTACTTC. Residues: CSARPSAAGTQYF.

The chain carries TRBV7-8 and TRBJ2-5; D unresolved. Trimming took off 7 bases at V and 10 bases at J, with 13 bases between the two ends. Germline CDR1 is SGHVS and CDR2 is FQNEAQ. This CDR3 has 11 residues. The CDR3 sequence: CASNNEINQYF. In DNA form, the CDR3 reads TGTGCCAGCAATAACGAAATAAACCAGTACTTC.

There are a few counts of this clonotype. The rearrangement joins TRBV25-1 to TRBJ1-4; D is unclear. Germline V gives CDR1 MGHDK, CDR2 SYGVNS. This CDR3 contains 14 residues. The V end lost 6 bases, the J end lost 2 bases, and 10 bases lay between the germline ends. The CDR3 region is CASSKGSTNEKLFF. CDR3 bases: TGTGCCAGCAGCAAGGGATCTACTAATGAAAAACTGTTTTTT.

This clonotype was detected many times. CDR3 sequence: CASSERVAGGQETQYF. CDR3 coding DNA: TGTGCCAGCAGTGAGAGGGTAGCGGGGGGGCAAGAGACCCAGTACTTC. J is TRBJ2-5 and V is TRBV2; 11 bases line up with TRBD2. Germline trimming cut 3 bases from V and 2 bases from J; bases unmatched to any gene: 5. The CDR3 has 16 amino acids. Germline V lookup: CDR1 SNHLY, CDR2 FYNNEI.

The table lists this clonotype with a count of one. In DNA form, the CDR3 reads TGCGCCAGCAGGGTTACAGGGACCGGTCAGCCCCAGCATTTT. Translation gives CASRVTGTGQPQHF. The chain couples TRBV10-1 to TRBJ1-5; the D gene is possibly TRBD1 (6 bases). The CDR3 is 14 amino acids. Germline lookup yields CDR1 WNHNN and CDR2 SYGVQD (reference sequence). Trimming removed 6 bases at V and 6 bases at J, with 15 bases between.

With regard to this clonotype: An end of the junction differs from the germline gene, which may be a read error. The V call is TRBV5-1, the J call TRBJ2-7; perhaps TRBD2 as D (6 bases). This CDR3 comprises 15 residues. The germline CDR1 and CDR2 sequences are SGHRS and YFSETQ. CDR3 bases: TGTGCCAGCAGCTTAGGGGACTCCTATTGCTACGAGCAGTACTTC. It translates to CASSLGDSYCYEQYF.

The chain combines TRBV19 with TRBJ1-2, with D hard to call. Germline lookup yields CDR1 LNHDA and CDR2 SQIVND (reference sequence). V was clipped by 2 bases and J by 4 bases, with 8 bases between them. This CDR3 region has 13 residues. The CDR3 region is CASSITQTYGYTF. Written as DNA, the CDR3 is TGTGCCAGTAGTATAACACAAACCTATGGCTACACCTTC.

With respect to this clonotype: The final CDR3 position lacks the conserved phenylalanine or tryptophan, pointing to a likely read error. The DNA is omitted, as the CDR3 cannot be located on it reliably, and the CDR3 follows TCRdb's listing. The chain joins TRBV7-9 to TRBJ1-4. The CDR3 is 13 residues long, counting both termini. In germline, CDR1 is SEHNR, CDR2 FQNEAQ (reference sequence). CDR3 in amino acids: CASSSPTSGYEQY.

Remarks on this clonotype: As the CDR3 is not closed by the conserved phenylalanine or tryptophan, this likely results from a read error. The DNA is omitted, as the CDR3 cannot be located on it reliably, and the CDR3 follows TCRdb's listing. V and J are TRBV7-2 and TRBJ2-1; TRBD1 was called by the table and not checked on the DNA. Per germline, CDR1 SGHTA and CDR2 FQGNSA. The CDR3 is 13 residues long, counting both termini. CDR3 region: CASSSGQPGTLNE.

The chain joins TRBV5-4 to TRBJ2-1; possibly TRBD1 for D (7 bases). Trimming took off 4 bases at V and 3 bases at J, with 17 bases between the two ends. The germline V gene encodes CDR1 SGHNT and CDR2 YYREEE (reference sequence). This CDR3 spans 16 amino acids. DNA for the CDR3: TGTGCCAGCAGCGCTCCCAGGGGGGTCCACTACAATGAGCAGTTCTTC. Protein: CASSAPRGVHYNEQFF.

The chain couples TRBV20-1 to TRBJ2-5, with 8 bases fitting TRBD1. CDR3 length: 12 amino acids. In germline, CDR1 is DFQATT, CDR2 SNEGSKA (reference sequence). Trimming at V came to 3 bases and at J to 10 bases, leaving 7 bases not matched to a gene. The DNA for the CDR3 is TGCAGTGCTAGCTACCAACAGGGGGGCCAGTACTTC. Protein product: CSASYQQGGQYF.

The CDR3 sequence is CASSKPEDIEVHF. The CDR3, as DNA: TGTGCCAGTAGCAAACCCGAAGACATTGAGGTCCACTTT. The V and J genes are TRBV19 and TRBJ1-6; D not resolved. Per the germline V gene, CDR1 is LNHDA and CDR2 is SQIVND (reference sequence). V lost 6 bases and J 17 bases, leaving 20 bases between the germline ends. The CDR3 extends over 13 amino acids. Based on the CDR3 plus reference TRBV19 and TRBJ1-6, the full variable domain is DGGITQSPKYLFRKEGQNVTLSCEQNLNHDAMYWYRQDPGQGLRLIYYSQIVNDFQKGDIAEGYSVSREKKESFPLTVTSAQKNPTAFYLCASSKPEDIEVHFGNGTRLTVT.

The chain recombines TRBV7-6 with TRBJ2-1; TRBD2 is a possible D gene (6 bases). This CDR3 comprises 11 residues. CDR1 SGHVS and CDR2 FNYEAQ come from the germline V gene. Trimming cost V 5 bases and J 13 bases, with 12 bases left between them. CDR3: CASSLGEAQFF. Here the CDR3 DNA reads TGTGCCAGCAGCCTAGGGGAGGCCCAGTTCTTC.

The sample holds a few counts of this clonotype. The V and J genes are TRBV6-1 and TRBJ1-2; D remains unclear. Trimming left V 6 bases short and J 4 bases short, with 21 bases between. Looked up from germline, CDR1 is MNHNS and CDR2 is SASEGT. The CDR3 contains 16 residues. The CDR3 loop is CASSQPLPGFLYGYTF. As DNA, the CDR3 is TGTGCCAGCAGCCAACCCCTCCCAGGATTCCTCTATGGCTACACCTTC.

The J gene is TRBJ2-3, the V gene TRBV5-5; a possible D gene is TRBD2 (5 bases). CDR1 SGHKS and CDR2 YYEKEE come from the germline V gene (reference sequence). CDR3 length: 16 amino acids. Trimming shortened V by 4 bases and J by 0 bases, and 15 bases separated the two germline ends. CDR3 region: CASSILARASTDTQYF. CDR3 DNA sequence: TGTGCCAGCAGCATCCTGGCGCGGGCTAGCACAGATACGCAGTATTTT.

The chain recombines TRBV9 with TRBJ1-6; no clear D. Per the germline V gene, CDR1 is SGDLS and CDR2 is YYNGEE. Trimming stripped 4 bases from V and 7 bases from J, with 15 bases between. The CDR3 consists of 15 residues. The CDR3 loop reads CASSLTRIGNSPLHF. The DNA of the CDR3 is TGTGCCAGCAGCTTAACGAGGATCGGGAATTCACCCCTCCACTTT.

This clonotype was counted ten times or more. The V and J genes are TRBV19 and TRBJ1-2; D might be TRBD1 (5 bases). The V gene's germline CDR1 is LNHDA and CDR2 SQIVND (reference sequence). The CDR3 contains 15 residues. V lost 2 bases to trimming and J lost 4 bases, with 14 bases between them. The DNA of the CDR3 is TGTGCCAGTAGTATAAGGCCGGCAGGGCCCTATGGCTACACCTTC. It codes for CASSIRPAGPYGYTF.

The count of this clonotype is one. The CDR3 ends on some other residue instead of the conserved phenylalanine or tryptophan, so this is likely a read error. V gene TRBV7-2 combines with J gene TRBJ2-7; D may be TRBD2 (5 bases). This CDR3 region has 16 residues. Germline CDR1 is SGHTA and CDR2 is FQGNSA. The CDR3, as DNA: TGTGCCAGCAGCTTTAGGTCCGGACTGAGCTCCTACGTGCAGTACCTC. This translates into CASSFRSGLSSYVQYL.

Comments on this clonotype: The junction departs from germline at one end; a sequencing error may be responsible. This rearrangement joins TRBV29-1 to TRBJ1-5, with 8 bases aligning to TRBD1. The CDR3 loop spans 15 amino acids. Per the germline V gene, CDR1 is SQVTM and CDR2 is ANQGSEA. CDR3 nucleotides: TGCCGCCTGGAGCGTGTCAGGGGGCGGCGTCAGCCCCAGCATTTC. As protein: CRLERVRGRRQPQHF.